Following are 7 T cell receptor beta chains from one sample sequenced in a study of vaccination and CD4 T cells after COVID-19. No cognate antigen is known for these TCRs. Sequenced with the Oncomine TCR Beta short-read assay was DNA taken from cultured CD4+ T cells. It was cultured CD4+ T cells from which genomic DNA was extracted. One entry per CDR3 protein, called by TCRdb with MiXCR from the PCR reads. The data contain over 6,000 distinct CDR3 sequences, around 32% of them singletons. Treatment given: roughly 11-day PBMC culture with coronavirus spike peptide pools or control peptides (ViraFEST assay). From the unexposed donor, CD4+ T cells were collected ahead of the COVID-19 pandemic (2011-2018). The material sequenced was CD4+ T cells from blood, cultured in vitro. The receptors stem from a human donor in good health.

The rearrangement links TRBV7-8 to TRBJ2-7; D possibly corresponds to TRBD2 (5 bases). V was pared by 5 bases and J by 0 bases, with 14 bases between. CDR1 and CDR2 (germline): SGHVS, FQNEAQ. CDR3 size: 15 residues. CDR3 amino acids: CASSITGKGSYEQYF. The CDR3 region has the DNA TGTGCCAGCAGCATAACGGGGAAAGGCTCCTACGAGCAGTACTTC. Based on the CDR3 plus reference TRBV7-8 and TRBJ2-7, the full variable domain is GAGVSQSPRYKVAKRGQDVALRCDPISGHVSLFWYQQALGQGPEFLTYFQNEAQLDKSGLPSDRFFAERPEGSVSTLKIQRTQQEDSAVYLCASSITGKGSYEQYFGPGTRLTVT.

This clonotype is medium-sized by share. This chain connects TRBV20-1 to TRBJ1-5, with 8 bases matching TRBD1. The germline gives CDR1 DFQATT, CDR2 SNEGSKA (reference sequence). The trim removed 5 bases at V and 0 bases at J, leaving 6 bases unmatched. This CDR3 has 15 amino acids. As DNA, the CDR3 is TGCAGTGCTGTGACAGGGGATATTAGCAATCAGCCCCAGCATTTT. It translates to CSAVTGDISNQPQHF.

The rearrangement uses TRBV7-2 and TRBJ2-5, with no clear D. Between the trimmed V and J ends, which lost 5 bases and 1 base, there was a span of 11 bases. The CDR3 spans 14 residues. CDR1 and CDR2 (germline): SGHTA, FQGNSA. The DNA of the CDR3 is TGTGCCAGCAGCCCGCGGCGGTCCCAAGAGACCCAGTACTTC. It encodes CASSPRRSQETQYF.

J is TRBJ2-3 and V is TRBV29-1; D gene ambiguous. Germline CDR1 SQVTM, CDR2 ANQGSEA. CDR3 length: 14 residues. V was trimmed by 5 bases and J by 6 bases, leaving 18 bases between them. The CDR3: CSVLNPQAQDTQYF. CDR3 DNA sequence: TGCAGCGTTCTCAATCCCCAAGCGCAGGATACGCAGTATTTT.

This clonotype appeared a few times. The chain joins TRBV20-1 to TRBJ1-5; D remains unclear. The germline V and J ends were trimmed by 0 bases and 2 bases, with 14 bases remaining between them. CDR1 and CDR2 from the germline V gene are DFQATT and SNEGSKA (reference sequence). There are 16 residues in the CDR3. The CDR3 loop reads CSARDRGITGNQPQHF. In nucleotides, the CDR3 is TGCAGTGCTAGAGATCGGGGAATCACTGGCAATCAGCCCCAGCATTTT.

The V call is TRBV6-1, the J call TRBJ2-1; D possibly corresponds to TRBD1 (5 bases). Trimming stripped 5 bases from V and 2 bases from J, with 10 bases between. CDR3 length equals 14 residues. Germline V CDR1 and CDR2: MNHNS, SASEGT. The DNA of the CDR3 is TGTGCCAGCAGTCCAGGGCCCGCCTACAATGAGCAGTTCTTC. Amino acid sequence: CASSPGPAYNEQFF.

This clonotype appeared a few times. The J gene is TRBJ1-6, the V gene TRBV30; TRBD1 matches 11 bases. The CDR3 extends over 13 amino acids. The germline V gene has CDR1 GTSNPN and CDR2 SVGIG (reference sequence). V dropped 7 bases and J dropped 11; count of bases not matched to a gene: 7. The CDR3 region is CASRTGGDAPLHF. As DNA, the CDR3 is TGTGCCTCAAGGACAGGGGGCGACGCACCCCTCCACTTT.